In its sample, the clone carrying this T cell receptor beta chain was seen once. In germline, CDR1 is SEHNR, CDR2 FQNEAQ (reference sequence). The CDR3 is 14 amino acids. J gave up 8 bases and V 5 bases, and 8 bases lay outside the gene matches. This sample stems from a study of blood T cell repertoires in COVID-19. In the study overall: The cDNA or gDNA used as material had been derived from T cells, B-cell-depleted T cells, or PBMCs.

The data were produced by immunoSEQ multiplex PCR, yet TCRdb's version contains in-frame clones alone and is incomplete. This sample carries some 120,000 clones, 70% to 80% of them seen once, and the ten largest clones take around a quarter. The TCR sequence derives from a human donor in a cohort sampled during active COVID-19. Sequenced: peripheral blood. The chain carries TRBV7-9 and TRBJ1-2, with 10 bases that match TRBD1. The CDR3 loop reads CASSHSGTGDGYTF. The CDR3, as DNA: TGTGCCAGCAGCCACTCCGGGACAGGGGACGGCTACACCTTC.